The source of this T cell receptor beta chain is a study of graft-versus-host responses after intestinal transplantation. Study as a whole: Following induction with anti-thymocyte globulin, all recipients were given tacrolimus and steroids for around three years. The study, taken as a whole, reports: Detected in recipient marrow were GvH clones, some of which were first observed in ileum or blood. Association was observed between peak circulating GvH clone levels and early post-transplant HvG declines.

About this clone: What it binds is not known.

After removal of 6 bases from V and 2 bases from J, the junction contained 15 bases not matched to a gene. The CDR3 runs to 17 residues. Germline V CDR1 and CDR2: SNHLY, FYNNEI. The method was immunoSEQ multiplex PCR; TCRdb's version includes in-frame clones alone and lacks a portion of them. The repertoire includes roughly 120,000 clones, about 93% of them detected once, and roughly 0.5% sits in the top ten. This TCR was recovered from a human donor who received an intestinal transplant. The gene calls are TRBV2 and TRBJ2-5; 7 bases map to TRBD2. Sequencing used unstimulated CD8+ T cells sorted from spleen or lymph node cells, obtained before intestinal transplant. This CDR3 reads CASSDEPELASQETQYF. Written as DNA, the CDR3 is TGTGCCAGCAGCGACGAGCCGGAACTAGCGTCTCAAGAGACCCAGTACTTC.